The 15 T cell receptor beta chains listed next were all sequenced from one sample in a study of cytomegalovirus exposure and HLA in healthy donors. Researchers ran the PCR with 60 Vbeta and 13 Jbeta primers. Profiled with immunoSEQ multiplex PCR; TCRdb holds only in-frame clones, not every one. Here the sample spans 100,000 to 150,000 clones, 75% to 85% being singletons. Sequenced: PBMCs. These receptors originate from a man in his fifties or sixties in good health and CMV-seronegative.

The count of this clone is one. The V gene is TRBV4-3, the J gene TRBJ1-5; a weak D match, TRBD1 (6 bases). The length of the CDR3 is 15 residues. V lost 3 bases and J 4 bases, leaving 13 bases between the germline ends. Germline values: CDR1 LGHNA, CDR2 YSLEER. The CDR3 here is CASSHDLQGNQPQHF. The CDR3 DNA follows: TGCGCCAGCAGCCACGATCTACAGGGTAATCAGCCCCAGCATTTT.

This chain uses TRBV10-1 with TRBJ1-2, with D possibly TRBD1 on 5 matching bases. CDR1 WNHNN and CDR2 SYGVQD come from the germline V gene (reference sequence). The CDR3 covers 14 residues. V was shortened by 0 bases and J by 4 bases, with 9 bases between the two germline ends. DNA of the CDR3: TGCGCCAGCAGTGAGTCGATCGGGGGCTATGGCTACACCTTC. Amino acid sequence: CASSESIGGYGYTF.

The rearrangement uses TRBV11-3 and TRBJ2-5; TRBD2 agrees at 8 bases. CDR3 length: 15 amino acids. The trim removed 1 base at V and 3 bases at J, leaving 4 bases unmatched. Germline CDR1 reads SGHNT; CDR2 reads YENEEA. CDR3 bases: TGTGCCAGCAGCTTAGGGCTAGCGGGTGAAGAGACCCAGTACTTC. This gives the protein CASSLGLAGEETQYF.

The V call is TRBV19, the J call TRBJ2-7; the match to TRBD1 covers 7 bases. The junction had 7 bases not matched to a gene; V was cut back by 5 bases and J by 3 bases. The length of the CDR3 is 14 residues. Germline assignment: CDR1 LNHDA and CDR2 SQIVND (reference sequence). The CDR3 sequence: CASSRTTGSYEQYV. The CDR3 DNA reads TGTGCCAGTAGTCGTACGACAGGGAGCTACGAGCAGTACGTC.

This clone appeared once. J is TRBJ1-1 and V is TRBV6-1; 8 bases are a match to TRBD1. The junction had 6 bases not matched to a gene; V was cut back by 7 bases and J by 11 bases. Germline CDR1 and CDR2: MNHNS and SASEGT. The CDR3 runs 11 residues. The DNA for the CDR3 is TGTGCCAGCAACCGACAGGGGTCGGCTTTCTTT. This sequence encodes CASNRQGSAFF.

The V call is TRBV6-5, the J call TRBJ2-3, with TRBD1 as a possible D gene (5 bases). Germline V lookup: CDR1 MNHEY, CDR2 SVGAGI. The CDR3 spans 16 residues. V shed 0 bases and J shed 2 bases, with 12 bases lying between them. CDR3: CASSYSGHPFTDTQYF. The CDR3 coding sequence is TGTGCCAGCAGTTACTCCGGACACCCTTTCACAGATACGCAGTATTTT.

This clone was picked up a small number of times. The V gene is TRBV7-9, the J gene TRBJ2-7; tentatively, D is TRBD2 (6 bases). The CDR3 totals 13 residues. Germline loops: CDR1 SEHNR, CDR2 FQNEAQ (reference sequence). Here the CDR3 DNA reads TGTTCCACCATGGGGGGAGGTATGGGCGAGCAGTACTTC. This translates into CSTMGGGMGEQYF.

On this clone itself: One junction end does not reproduce the germline sequence, and a read error may be involved. The rearrangement uses TRBV2 and TRBJ2-7; TRBD1 matches 8 bases. CDR3 length equals 15 residues. Looked up from germline, CDR1 is SNHLY and CDR2 is FYNNEI. In DNA, the CDR3 is TGTGCCAGCGGTGATACCCAGGGGGCAACTTACGAGCAGTACTTC. It yields the protein CASGDTQGATYEQYF. The full variable domain, completed using reference TRBV2 and TRBJ2-7, is EPEVTQTPSHQVTQMGQEVILRCVPISNHLYFYWYRQILGQKVEFLVSFYNNEISEKSEIFDDQFSVERPDGSNFTLKIRSTKLEDSAMYFCASGDTQGATYEQYFGPGTRLTVT.

In this sample, this clone turned up a few times. The chain uses TRBV18 and TRBJ1-1, with TRBD1 matching 7 bases. The CDR3 runs 15 residues. J lost 6 bases, V lost 3 bases, and 10 bases had no gene match. Germline V gene sequence: CDR1 KGHSH, CDR2 LQKENI. Here the CDR3 DNA reads TGTGCCAGCTCACCCGACCGGGACAGAGGAGCTGAAGCTTTCTTT. It encodes CASSPDRDRGAEAFF.

This chain connects TRBV11-2 to TRBJ1-2; D is uncertain. Between the trimmed V and J ends, which lost 1 base and 8 bases, there was a span of 14 bases. Per germline, CDR1 SGHAT and CDR2 FQNNGV. The CDR3 runs to 14 residues. The CDR3 sequence: CASSLGGDLIGYTF. In nucleotides, the CDR3 is TGTGCCAGCAGCTTAGGCGGAGATCTTATCGGCTACACCTTC.

This chain joins TRBV5-1 and TRBJ2-1; 12 nucleotides match TRBD1. Germline trimming cut 0 bases from V and 9 bases from J; bases unmatched to any gene: 7. The CDR3 extends over 16 amino acids. Germline-derived CDR1 and CDR2 are SGHRS and YFSETQ. The DNA of the CDR3 is TGCGCCAGCAGCTTGGTTTCGGGACAGGGGGCAGGTGAGCAGTTCTTC. This encodes CASSLVSGQGAGEQFF. Based on the CDR3 plus reference TRBV5-1 and TRBJ2-1, the full variable domain is KAGVTQTPRYLIKTRGQQVTLSCSPISGHRSVSWYQQTPGQGLQFLFEYFSETQRNKGNFPGRFSGRQFSNSRSEMNVSTLELGDSALYLCASSLVSGQGAGEQFFGPGTRLTVL.

The gene calls are TRBV2 and TRBJ2-3; 10 bases are a match to TRBD1. From germline, CDR1 is SNHLY and CDR2 FYNNEI. After removal of 2 bases from V and 8 bases from J, the junction contained 7 bases not matched to a gene. This CDR3 is 15 amino acids long. CDR3 sequence reads: CASSESGQGIFTQYF. Written as DNA, the CDR3 is TGTGCCAGCAGTGAATCGGGACAGGGGATTTTTACGCAGTATTTT.

The V and J genes are TRBV11-2 and TRBJ2-1; 8 positions match TRBD2. CDR3 length: 15 amino acids. Losses at the gene ends were 5 bases for V and 1 base for J; bases not matched to a gene: 4. Germline CDR1 reads SGHAT; CDR2 reads FQNNGV. The CDR3 DNA sequence: TGTGCCAGCAGCAGAGGGACTAGGTCCTACAATGAGCAGTTCTTC. It is translated as CASSRGTRSYNEQFF.

The V call is TRBV6-5, the J call TRBJ2-5; 7 nucleotides line up with TRBD1. CDR3 length: 14 amino acids. Trimming cost V 2 bases and J 2 bases; bases outside gene matches: 2. Germline-derived CDR1 and CDR2 are MNHEY and SVGAGI. The CDR3 protein is CASSYRDRQETQYF. As DNA, the CDR3 is TGTGCCAGCAGTTACCGGGACAGACAAGAGACCCAGTACTTC.

This CDR3 reads CASSPGGNTEAFF. In nucleotides, the CDR3 is TGTGCCAGCAGTCCGGGGGGAAACACTGAAGCTTTCTTT. The V call is TRBV6-5, the J call TRBJ1-1, with D perhaps matching TRBD1 (5 bases). Germline-derived CDR1 and CDR2 are MNHEY and SVGAGI. With 5 bases removed from V and 2 bases from J, the gap between germline ends came to 9 bases. The CDR3 contains 13 residues.